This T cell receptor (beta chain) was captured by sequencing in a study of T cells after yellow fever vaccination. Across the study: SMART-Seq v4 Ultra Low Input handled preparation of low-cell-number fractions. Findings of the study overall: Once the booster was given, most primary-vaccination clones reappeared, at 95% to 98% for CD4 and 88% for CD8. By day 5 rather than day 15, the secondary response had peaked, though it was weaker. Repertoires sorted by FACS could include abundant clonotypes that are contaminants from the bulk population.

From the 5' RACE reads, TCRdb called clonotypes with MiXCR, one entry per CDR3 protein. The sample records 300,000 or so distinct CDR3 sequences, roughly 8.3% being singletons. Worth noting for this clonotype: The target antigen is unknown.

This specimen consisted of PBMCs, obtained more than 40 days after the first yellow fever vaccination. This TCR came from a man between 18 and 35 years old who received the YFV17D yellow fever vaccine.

In DNA, the CDR3 is TGTGCCAGCAGGGGGATAGACAGGGGGCGCGGCACAGATACGCAGTATTTT. It is translated as CASRGIDRGRGTDTQYF. The J gene is TRBJ2-3, the V gene TRBV2; 10 nucleotides line up with TRBD1. Germline assignment: CDR1 SNHLY and CDR2 FYNNEI. This CDR3 spans 17 amino acids. V was clipped by 6 bases and J by 1 base; unmatched bases: 10.